The present TCR beta chain was sequenced within a study of T cell responses to AZD1222 COVID-19 vaccine. This clone turned up a few times. Some clones are missing from TCRdb's copy, which holds only in-frame ones; the method was immunoSEQ multiplex PCR. Of under 150,000 clones in the sample, more than 70% were seen once. The CDR3 is 15 residues long. Between the trimmed V and J ends, which lost 2 bases and 2 bases, there was a span of 10 bases. Looked up from germline, CDR1 is LNHDA and CDR2 is SQIVND (reference sequence). The sequencing used peripheral blood, collected on day 0 of AZD1222 vaccination. The sequence came from an adult in good health. V usage is TRBV19 and J usage is TRBJ1-5; a weak D match, TRBD1 (6 bases). The CDR3 loop reads CASSITSGGNQPQHF. As DNA, the CDR3 is TGTGCCAGTAGTATAACCTCAGGGGGCAATCAGCCCCAGCATTTT.